Below, 11 T cell receptor beta chains from the same sample are listed, as sequenced in a study of blood T cell repertoires in COVID-19. The data were produced by immunoSEQ multiplex PCR, yet TCRdb's version contains in-frame clones alone and is incomplete. This sample has about 25,000 clones, with 85% to 90% found just once. Source material: peripheral blood. These receptor sequences come from a man between 65 and 80 years old with active COVID-19.

By share of the sample, this clone is medium-sized. The chain couples TRBV2 to TRBJ1-5; 10 bases map to TRBD1. The CDR3 consists of 15 residues. The J segment lost 6 bases and the V segment lost 5 bases, leaving 7 bases of the junction unmatched. In germline, CDR1 is SNHLY, CDR2 FYNNEI. CDR3 DNA: TGTGCCAGCAGTAATGACAGGGGGCAGGGTCAGCCCCAGCATTTT. It is translated as CASSNDRGQGQPQHF.

V gene TRBV30 combines with J gene TRBJ2-3; D unclear. CDR1 GTSNPN and CDR2 SVGIG come from the germline V gene (reference sequence). V lost 1 base and J lost 4, with 3 bases in between. The CDR3 loop spans 11 amino acids. Here the CDR3 reads CAWSGADTQYF. CDR3 DNA: TGTGCCTGGAGTGGCGCAGATACGCAGTATTTT.

J is TRBJ1-1 and V is TRBV6-5, with unresolved D. The CDR3 covers 13 residues. V lost 3 bases and J 1 base, leaving 6 bases between the germline ends. The V gene's germline CDR1 is MNHEY and CDR2 SVGAGI. Here the CDR3 DNA reads TGTGCCAGCAGTTATACATGGAACACTGAAGCTTTCTTT. Encoded protein: CASSYTWNTEAFF.

This CDR3 is CASSAGTSGGIETQYF. DNA for the CDR3: TGCGCCAGCAGCGCTGGGACTAGCGGGGGGATAGAGACCCAGTACTTC. V and J are TRBV5-1 and TRBJ2-5; 15 bases agree with TRBD2. The trim removed 4 bases at V and 4 bases at J, leaving 5 bases unmatched. The CDR3 totals 16 residues. Germline values: CDR1 SGHRS, CDR2 YFSETQ.

This chain uses TRBV6-1 with TRBJ2-3, with D maybe TRBD2 (6 bases). The CDR3 loop spans 15 amino acids. Trimming cost V 0 bases and J 3 bases, with 10 bases left between them. Germline values: CDR1 MNHNS, CDR2 SASEGT. The chain's CDR3 is CASSEARRDTDTQYF. The CDR3 DNA reads as TGTGCCAGCAGTGAAGCAAGGAGGGATACAGATACGCAGTATTTT.

The genes are TRBV5-4 and TRBJ1-6; 8 positions agree with TRBD1. The CDR3 extends over 15 amino acids. Trimming removed 4 bases from V and 6 bases from J; junction bases left unmatched: 6. The germline gives CDR1 SGHNT, CDR2 YYREEE (reference sequence). In DNA, the CDR3 is TGTGCCAGCAGCACAACCGGACAGGGTAATTCACCCCTCCACTTT. Translation: CASSTTGQGNSPLHF.

The chain combines TRBV7-3 with TRBJ1-1; the D gene is possibly TRBD1 (5 bases). There are 12 residues in the CDR3. Germline CDR1 SGHTA, CDR2 FQGTGA. Deletions cut 1 base from V and 7 bases from J, with 7 bases between. As DNA, the CDR3 is TGTGCCAGCAGCTTAATGCAGGGTGAAGCTTTCTTT. Its protein product is CASSLMQGEAFF.

The rearrangement uses TRBV24-1 and TRBJ2-7; 8 nucleotides align to TRBD2. The CDR3 runs to 14 residues. From germline, CDR1 is KGHDR and CDR2 SFDVKD. V shed 2 bases, J shed 5 bases, and the junction held 4 bases outside the gene matches. Here the CDR3 DNA reads TGTGCCACCAGTGATTCAAGCGGGGGAAACGAGCAGTACTTC. As protein: CATSDSSGGNEQYF.

DNA for the CDR3: TGTGCCAGCAGCCCCCGATCCGGGACTAGCGGCACAGATACGCAGTATTTT. This encodes CASSPRSGTSGTDTQYF. The rearrangement uses TRBV9 and TRBJ2-3, with 10 bases matching TRBD2. Germline CDR1 SGDLS, CDR2 YYNGEE. CDR3 size: 17 residues. V lost 4 bases to trimming and J lost 1 base; unmatched junction nucleotides: 9.

V gene TRBV5-1 combines with J gene TRBJ1-1, with D tentatively TRBD1 (5 bases). The V gene lost 1 base and the J gene lost 1 base, with 11 bases spanning the gap. The CDR3 consists of 15 residues. CDR1 is SGHRS and CDR2 is YFSETQ in the germline V gene. The CDR3 nucleotides read TGCGCCAGCAGCTTGTCGGGGGTGGAGAACACTGAAGCTTTCTTT. This codes for CASSLSGVENTEAFF.

The chain is built from TRBV27 and TRBJ1-2, with D possibly being TRBD1 (6 bases). The CDR3 sequence is 15 residues long. Germline CDR1 reads MNHEY; CDR2 reads SMNVEV (reference sequence). The V end was cut by 7 bases, the J end by 4 bases, with 19 bases between. The CDR3 sequence is CASTQVPAGAYGYTF. CDR3 DNA sequence: TGTGCCAGCACCCAGGTCCCGGCAGGGGCCTATGGCTACACCTTC.